This TCR beta chain was recovered during a study of blood T cell repertoires in COVID-19. Original processing methods: Amplification of reference gene primers provided the estimated nucleated cell counts. The assay was immunoSEQ multiplex PCR, and TCRdb's table has in-frame clones only and misses some. From that table come the V and J calls and clone size; the DNA was used to work out D and trimming. The sample shows a few hundred thousand clones, around 82% of them seen only once. CDR1 and CDR2 from the germline V gene are LNHNV and YYDKDF (reference sequence). The CDR3 contains 15 residues. V lost 8 bases and J lost 6, with 17 bases in between. Recruitment covered about 25 US areas and drew participants whose ages spanned roughly 18 to 90 years. Participant-reported clinical history was the basis for cohort assignment. Symptom resolution, clearance, or two negative PCRs marked the recovered donors of Cohort 3.

The specimen was PBMCs or T cells enriched from blood (not recorded which). This chain links TRBV15 with TRBJ1-6, with a possible D match to TRBD1 (6 bases). The receptor was derived from a man aged 50 or older who had recovered from COVID-19. The CDR3 here is CATAAAGALNSPLHF. The DNA for the CDR3 is TGTGCCACCGCGGCGGCGGGGGCGCTTAATTCACCCCTCCACTTT.